What follows is one TCR beta chain and its context. No antigen is known for it. No clone much larger than this one lies a single base away; base qualities are absent. CDR1 LGHNA and CDR2 YSLEER were looked up in the germline V gene. From cysteine to phenylalanine, the CDR3 is 16 amino acids long. Just the 48-base CDR3 DNA is kept, in frame starting at base 1. The germline ends are 16 bases apart after V is trimmed by 2 bases and J by 3 bases. The receptor library was made with 5' RACE. The data were produced on an Illumina HiSeq 2000. A universal primer binding site was introduced by template switching, and a unique molecular identifier was present in the final cDNA, enabling accurate counting of TCR cDNA molecules. Specific primers in the conserved constant-segment region were used to synthesize first-strand cDNA for TCR alpha and beta chains. Each cDNA library was double barcoded, with a SMART-Mk sample barcode plus Illumina barcodes, to control for contamination. TruSeq adapter sequences and Illumina sample barcodes were added in two successive PCR steps. The TCR alpha and beta cDNA libraries were sequenced on the Illumina HiSeq platform using custom primers. From the authors' description of their analysis: MiGEC was used to process raw reads and extract unique molecular identifiers, and MiXCR was used to find CDR3 positions. For each individual, recombination models were inferred using an EM algorithm with the repgenHMM and IGoR tools. Shared clonotype analysis was performed with the tcR package in R, normalizing sharing by the product of cloneset sizes. To study raw recombination free of thymic and clonal selection effects, out-of-frame nonproductive sequences were analyzed. TCRdb took the public reads, trimmed them with fastp at Q25, ran MiXCR for clone calling and kept in-frame beta chains. Identical CDR3 protein sequences are pooled into one entry, listed with their most common genes and DNA. V and J calls and clone size were set by TCRdb, not the authors. This sample has 400,000 to 500,000 distinct CDR3 sequences in its table, and 14% of those were observed once. The ten top clones hold more than 0.8% of the sample.

The data were obtained in a study of identical twins listed by TCRdb under 2016. Some background on the complete study: The study deep-sequenced TCR alpha and beta repertoires from monozygotic twins, unrelated adults of various ages and cord blood to test whether fetal clonotypes persist. Replicate twin experiments were performed at different times using different library preparation protocols to rule out contamination.

General conclusions and limits of the study: In monozygotic twins, out-of-frame TCR alpha sharing was systematically underestimated by recombination models, although the models agreed with sharing between unrelated individuals. Because the same donors could not be followed over many years, the conclusions relied on cross-sectional statistical analysis. Excess twin sharing in beta out-of-frame sequences was weaker because fewer shared sequences lowered the signal-to-noise ratio. Invariant T cells such as MAIT and iNKT could partly confound zero-insertion analyses, though diverse VJ usage argued against this for most clonotypes. Compared with coincidental sharing between unrelated individuals, out-of-frame TCR alpha sequences shared between twins showed an excess of sequences with low generation probability. Abundant cord blood beta clonotypes carried fewer insertions; young adult naive repertoires showed a weaker similar trend, while memory repertoires showed none.

All donors were healthy Caucasians. The twin cohort consisted of three pairs of female monozygotic twins, all aged about 18 to 30 years. Positive isolation kits from Invitrogen were used to isolate the CD4+ and CD8+ T cell populations. In addition, the sample was reused for a study of yellow fever vaccine responses in identical twins. The second study also describes: The authors reported that the T cell response to vaccination in identical twins appeared partly convergent and partly personalized. Focusing on identical twins, the study followed the T cell clones that responded to the vaccine, and did so with precision.

The sequence was obtained from a woman under 30 in good health. Sequencing was carried out using CD4+ T cells sorted from blood. This receptor chain uses TRBV4-3 and TRBJ1-1, and the D gene may be TRBD1, 5 bases matching. Read as DNA, the sequence is TGCGCCAGCAGCCAATCCCTTCGAGGGGCATACACTGAAGCTTTCTTT. Its protein reads: CASSQSLRGAYTEAFF.